The 28 T cell receptor beta chains reported below all come from one sample, sequenced in a study of blood T cells in healthy people across ages. It was with a sample-barcoded 5' primer and a J-beta primer mix that a second PCR of roughly 7 to 12 cycles was run. TCRdb fed the 5' RACE reads into MiXCR, producing one record per CDR3 protein. The top ten hold under 4.5% of the sample, which has about 800,000 distinct CDR3 sequences, more than 20% seen once. The same sample was also studied in work on T cells of mothers and their children.

Material for sequencing was blood. Receptor source: a boy under 18 in good health.

This clonotype was picked up a small number of times. The chain links TRBV4-2 to TRBJ1-1; D is unclear. Germline V gene data show CDR1 as LGHNA and CDR2 as YNFKEQ. With 0 bases removed from V and 5 bases from J, the gap between germline ends came to 13 bases. The CDR3 is 15 amino acids. CDR3 loop: CASSQEVGSRTEAFF. The CDR3 coding sequence is TGTGCCAGCAGCCAAGAGGTGGGGTCTCGGACTGAAGCTTTCTTT.

This clonotype showed up just a few times. The rearrangement uses TRBV15 and TRBJ2-1; D ambiguous. Germline V CDR1 and CDR2: LNHNV, YYDKDF (reference sequence). V was cut by 2 bases and J by 3 bases, with 11 bases left in between. This CDR3 contains 15 residues. CDR3 DNA: TGTGCCACCAGCAGACCTATCGGATACTACAATGAGCAGTTCTTC. This gives the protein CATSRPIGYYNEQFF.

The CDR3 DNA sequence: TGTGCCAGCCGGGGGGCGGGACCCTCCTACAATGAGCAGTTCTTC. It specifies CASRGAGPSYNEQFF. The rearrangement uses TRBV2 and TRBJ2-1; tentative D call: TRBD2 (7 bases). Trimming stripped 8 bases from V and 0 bases from J, with 14 bases between. CDR3 length: 15 amino acids. The V gene's germline CDR1 is SNHLY and CDR2 FYNNEI. Full variable domain (remainder filled in from reference TRBV2 and TRBJ2-1): EPEVTQTPSHQVTQMGQEVILRCVPISNHLYFYWYRQILGQKVEFLVSFYNNEISEKSEIFDDQFSVERPDGSNFTLKIRSTKLEDSAMYFCASRGAGPSYNEQFFGPGTRLTVL.

V usage is TRBV20-1 and J usage is TRBJ2-3; D possibly uses TRBD1 or TRBD2 (6 bases each). V lost 5 bases and J lost 3, with 15 bases in between. Germline CDR1 reads DFQATT; CDR2 reads SNEGSKA (reference sequence). CDR3 length equals 14 residues. The CDR3 DNA reads TGCAGTGCTCTAGGGGGGAGTCTTACAGATACGCAGTATTTT. Amino acids: CSALGGSLTDTQYF.

Only a few counts were recorded for this clonotype. CDR3 residues: CSVVSDRGSYEQYF. CDR3 DNA: TGCAGCGTTGTCTCGGACAGGGGTTCCTACGAGCAGTACTTC. The chain links TRBV29-1 to TRBJ2-7; TRBD1 matches at 9 bases. The V segment lost 4 bases and the J segment 1 base; nucleotides outside the gene matches: 5. Germline V gene lookup returns CDR1 SQVTM and CDR2 ANQGSEA. This CDR3 region has 14 residues.

In this sample, this clonotype turned up a few times. The chain links TRBV7-2 to TRBJ2-3, with TRBD2 matching 11 bases. After removal of 5 bases from V and 2 bases from J, the junction contained 9 bases not matched to a gene. The CDR3 is 17 amino acids. Germline assignment: CDR1 SGHTA and CDR2 FQGNSA. CDR3 nucleotide sequence: TGTGCCAGCAGCAGGGGAGTAGCGGGAGGGCTCACAGATACGCAGTATTTT. It specifies CASSRGVAGGLTDTQYF. The whole variable domain, remainder taken from reference TRBV7-2 and TRBJ2-3, is GAGVSQSPSNKVTEKGKDVELRCDPISGHTALYWYRQSLGQGLEFLIYFQGNSAPDKSGLPSDRFSAERTGGSVSTLTIQRTQQEDSAVYLCASSRGVAGGLTDTQYFGPGTRLTVL.

This clonotype was observed a few times. The chain uses TRBV4-1 and TRBJ2-2; the D gene is possibly TRBD1 (6 bases). CDR1 MGHRA and CDR2 YSYEKL come from the germline V gene. V lost 1 base to trimming and J lost 5 bases, with 11 bases between them. The CDR3 runs to 15 residues. CDR3 sequence (DNA): TGCGCCAGCAGCCAAGGGGGGACACAAACCGGGGAGCTGTTTTTT. Residues: CASSQGGTQTGELFF.

V usage is TRBV12-3 or TRBV12-4 and J usage is TRBJ2-2, with 7 nucleotides matching TRBD1. Unmatched junction bases numbered 7, after V lost 5 bases and J lost 7 bases. The CDR3 is made up of 14 amino acids. The CDR3 DNA sequence: TGTGCCAGCAGTCAAACAGGGGACAACGGGGAGCTGTTTTTT. Amino acids: CASSQTGDNGELFF.

A few counts support this clonotype. V and J are TRBV7-2 and TRBJ2-5; 9 bases are a match to TRBD2. The J call may be in error: the DNA end matches TRBJ2-1 better. The length of the CDR3 is 15 residues. Germline CDR1 reads SGHTA; CDR2 reads FQGNSA. CDR3 sequence (DNA): TGTGCCAGCAGCTTGGACGCGGGAGGGACGAGGGAGCAGTTCTTC. It translates to CASSLDAGGTREQFF.

This chain connects TRBV5-6 to TRBJ2-5; D gene unclear. This CDR3 spans 12 amino acids. The ends were cut back, 2 bases at V and 5 bases at J, with 7 bases in the middle. Per germline, CDR1 SGHDT and CDR2 YYEEEE. CDR3 coding DNA: TGTGCCAGCAGCTTATGGATTGAGACCCAGTACTTC. It codes for CASSLWIETQYF.

This clonotype was detected only a few times. V gene TRBV28 combines with J gene TRBJ1-2; 8 bases align to TRBD1. The trim removed 6 bases at V and 2 bases at J, leaving 8 bases unmatched. CDR3 length: 15 residues. The V gene's germline CDR1 is MDHEN and CDR2 SYDVKM. The CDR3 nucleotides are TGTGCCAGCAGCCCACCGGGACAGGTGAACTATGGCTACACCTTC. Amino acids: CASSPPGQVNYGYTF.

This clonotype showed up just a few times. Here the CDR3 reads CSAPSGGQGLRYGYTF. The CDR3 DNA sequence: TGCAGTGCACCCTCAGGAGGACAGGGGCTTAGATATGGCTACACCTTC. The J gene is TRBJ1-2, the V gene TRBV20-1; 9 bases line up with TRBD1. This CDR3 is built from 16 residues. The trim removed 6 bases at V and 5 bases at J, leaving 16 bases unmatched. Germline CDR1 DFQATT, CDR2 SNEGSKA (reference sequence).

V gene TRBV7-2 combines with J gene TRBJ2-2; 10 bases are a match to TRBD2. V lost 5 bases and J lost 5; bases outside the gene matches: 8. The CDR3 has 16 amino acids. Germline V CDR1 and CDR2: SGHTA, FQGNSA. The CDR3 is CASSTRRSGRTGELFF. In DNA form, the CDR3 reads TGTGCCAGCAGCACACGCCGTAGCGGGAGGACCGGGGAGCTGTTTTTT.

A few counts support this clonotype. The chain has TRBV5-6 and TRBJ2-3, with no clear D. Germline CDR1 is SGHDT and CDR2 is YYEEEE. This CDR3 contains 14 residues. Deletions cut 5 bases from V and 1 base from J, with 11 bases between. CDR3 residues: CASSGRGRTDTQYF. DNA of the CDR3: TGTGCCAGCAGTGGGCGTGGCCGCACAGATACGCAGTATTTT.

This clonotype was seen repeatedly, ten times or more. V gene TRBV20-1 combines with J gene TRBJ1-1, with D possibly matching TRBD1 (6 bases). Germline loops: CDR1 DFQATT, CDR2 SNEGSKA (reference sequence). The CDR3 covers 15 residues. DNA of the CDR3: TGCGAAACCCTGACCGGGGGCATCACGAACACTGAAGCTTTCTTT. Protein product: CETLTGGITNTEAFF.

This clonotype was recorded at least ten times. This chain joins TRBV16 and TRBJ1-5, with D possibly TRBD1 on 6 matching bases. V lost 2 bases, J lost 6 bases, and 11 bases lay in between. Germline V CDR1 and CDR2: KGHSY, FQNENV. The CDR3 loop spans 14 amino acids. The CDR3 loop is CASSQETGFQPQHF. DNA for the CDR3: TGTGCCAGCAGCCAAGAAACAGGGTTTCAGCCCCAGCATTTT.

This clonotype has a handful of counts. The chain employs TRBV4-3 and TRBJ1-1; tentative D call: TRBD1 (6 bases). Trimming left V 0 bases short and J 0 bases short, with 8 bases between. Germline CDR1 reads LGHNA; CDR2 reads YSLEER. The CDR3 extends over 15 amino acids. The CDR3 here is CASSQEQGMNTEAFF. CDR3 in DNA: TGCGCCAGCAGCCAAGAACAGGGTATGAACACTGAAGCTTTCTTT.

The genes are TRBV7-9 and TRBJ2-5, with 12 positions matching TRBD2. The end of the DNA aligns better with TRBJ2-7, so the J call may be wrong. From germline, CDR1 is SEHNR and CDR2 FQNEAQ (reference sequence). The CDR3 consists of 18 residues. The CDR3: CASSLAGLTSGSGDEQYF. DNA for the CDR3: TGTGCCAGCAGCTTAGCGGGGCTGACTAGCGGGAGTGGAGACGAGCAGTACTTC.

This clonotype has a handful of counts. V and J are TRBV24-1 and TRBJ2-5, with 10 bases aligning to TRBD2. This CDR3 has 15 residues. After removal of 5 bases from V and 4 bases from J, the junction contained 6 bases not matched to a gene. Germline V CDR1 and CDR2: KGHDR, SFDVKD. DNA for the CDR3: TGTGCCACCAGTGCCCCAGCGGGAGGGGGAGAGACCCAGTACTTC. Translation gives CATSAPAGGGETQYF.

This clonotype showed up just a few times. The gene calls are TRBV6-6 and TRBJ2-2; 12 positions match TRBD2. Germline V CDR1 and CDR2: MNHNY, SVGAGI (reference sequence). CDR3 length: 15 amino acids. The J segment lost 7 bases and the V segment lost 8 bases, leaving 8 bases of the junction unmatched. The CDR3 region has the DNA TGTGCCAGCCTTACTAGCGGGGGGCGAGGCGGGGAGCTGTTTTTT. This codes for CASLTSGGRGGELFF.

The table lists this clonotype with a few counts. V usage is TRBV29-1 and J usage is TRBJ1-4, with D unclear. The germline gives CDR1 SQVTM, CDR2 ANQGSEA. The CDR3 extends over 15 amino acids. V was shortened by 4 bases and J by 0 bases, with 12 bases between the two germline ends. The CDR3 sequence: CSVARSSATNEKLFF. CDR3 coding DNA: TGCAGCGTTGCCCGATCGAGCGCAACTAATGAAAAACTGTTTTTT.

This clonotype was detected only a few times. This chain links TRBV27 with TRBJ1-4, with D possibly TRBD1 on 6 matching bases. The CDR3 has 13 residues. CDR1 is MNHEY and CDR2 is SMNVEV in the germline V gene (reference sequence). Trimming cost V 5 bases and J 8 bases, with 12 bases left between them. CDR3 sequence (DNA): TGTGCCAGCAGTAACAGGGAGGTAGAAAAACTGTTTTTT. Amino acid sequence: CASSNREVEKLFF. The full variable domain, completed using reference TRBV27 and TRBJ1-4, is EAQVTQNPRYLITVTGKKLTVTCSQNMNHEYMSWYRQDPGLGLRQIYYSMNVEVTDKGDVPEGYKVSRKEKRNFPLILESPSPNQTSLYFCASSNREVEKLFFGSGTQLSVL.

This clonotype has a handful of counts. It is likely a read error, because the conserved phenylalanine at the end of the CDR3 is missing. The chain joins TRBV29-1 to TRBJ1-1; no reliable D call. CDR1 and CDR2 (germline): SQVTM, ANQGSEA. The CDR3 runs 13 residues. V was trimmed by 1 base and J by 4 bases, leaving 10 bases between them. The CDR3, as DNA: TGCAGCGTTGAAGGGTATTTCGGCACTGAAGCTTTCCTT. It yields the protein CSVEGYFGTEAFL.

This clonotype showed up just a few times. The chain has TRBV20-1 and TRBJ1-2; D is unresolved. Per the germline V gene, CDR1 is DFQATT and CDR2 is SNEGSKA (reference sequence). The CDR3 contains 16 residues. Trimming left V 3 bases short and J 5 bases short, with 22 bases between. The CDR3 bases are TGCAGTGCTAGCCCCGCCGGGTCTACAACGGGATATGGCTACACCTTC. Translating gives CSASPAGSTTGYGYTF.

The CDR3 loop reads CASTPDITGELFF. The CDR3 region has the DNA TGTGCCAGCACTCCCGACATCACCGGGGAGCTGTTTTTT. The chain combines TRBV2 with TRBJ2-2; D remains unclear. V lost 7 bases and J lost 4, with 10 bases in between. Germline CDR1 and CDR2: SNHLY and FYNNEI. The CDR3 length is 13 residues.

For this clonotype: Relative to the germline gene, one junction end is altered; a read error may explain this. The chain uses TRBV15 and TRBJ2-7, with D perhaps TRBD2 (7 bases). The length of the CDR3 is 17 residues. Germline assignment: CDR1 LNHNV and CDR2 YYDKDF (reference sequence). CDR3 protein: CAASRDHGGGLRYEQYF. The CDR3 nucleotides read TGTGCCGCCAGCAGAGATCATGGGGGGGGGCTGCGCTACGAGCAGTACTTC.

This clonotype appeared a few times. The chain is built from TRBV3-1 and TRBJ2-5, with D perhaps assigned TRBD1 or TRBD2 (5 bases each). The ends were cut back, 6 bases at V and 2 bases at J, with 19 bases in the middle. The CDR3 totals 16 residues. The germline V gene has CDR1 LGHDT and CDR2 YNNKEL (reference sequence). Here the CDR3 reads CASRLGDGTVQETQYF. The DNA of the CDR3 is TGTGCCAGCAGGTTGGGGGACGGCACGGTTCAAGAGACCCAGTACTTC.

This clonotype appeared many times. The chain combines TRBV4-1 with TRBJ2-7; 10 bases are a match to TRBD1. This CDR3 contains 16 residues. V trimming: 4 bases; J trimming: 4 bases; junction bases outside the gene matches: 10. Germline V gene sequence: CDR1 MGHRA, CDR2 YSYEKL. The CDR3 region has the DNA TGCGCCAGCAGCCGTTCCGGGACAGGGGACTATTACGAGCAGTACTTC. It is translated as CASSRSGTGDYYEQYF.